This TCR beta chain came from a study of Ad26.COV2.S vaccination and SARS-CoV-2 variants (dated by TCRdb to the early 2020s). Broadly, across the study: Vaccine-arm donors came from COV1001, a multicentre, randomized, double-blind, placebo-controlled phase I-IIa trial of Ad26.COV2.S in healthy adults. Dosing of Ad26.COV2.S was intramuscular, at either 5x10^10 or 1x10^11 viral particles, delivered as one shot or as two shots spaced 56 days apart. TCRbeta repertoire sequencing served as the tool for gauging how specific and how broad the SARS-CoV-2-reactive T cell receptors were following Ad26.COV2.S vaccination. The TCR-sequenced set comprised around 30 samples: around 20 Ad26.COV2.S vaccine recipients, 5 placebo recipients and 8 SARS-CoV-2 convalescent individuals. Trial participants were randomized into five groups of five: low-dose or high-dose Ad26.COV2.S given once or twice, or placebo on both occasions. Investigators remained blinded to trial group allocation during experiments and outcome assessment. Findings and caveats that apply to the study as a whole: According to the authors, total T cell responses may have been underestimated by the TCR breadth and depth analyses. Ad26.COV2.S recipients had higher spike-specific TCR breadth than placebo recipients (P = 0.0014). The study was not powered to compare responses between vaccine doses or regimens. Comparable non-spike TCR breadth was observed between vaccine and placebo recipients, consistent with only spike being contained in the vaccine. After vaccination, substantial breadth of spike-specific CD8+ and CD4+ T cell responses was reported.

CDR1 and CDR2 are drawn from the germline V gene (reference sequence): MNHEY, SMNVEV. A distance of 19 bases separates the germline ends of V and J, which lose 2 bases and 8 bases respectively. The CDR3 has 16 amino acids, counting the end cysteine and phenylalanine. CDR3 DNA only is kept here, 48 bases in frame from base 1. Only one count was recorded for this clone. The antigen this receptor binds is unknown. Qualities for individual bases were not recorded, and no much larger clone is one base off. The immunoSEQ Assay was the method used to sequence TCRbeta CDR3 regions. After extraction, genomic DNA underwent amplification by bias-controlled multiplex PCR, followed by high-throughput sequencing. On the study's bioinformatics: To quantify the absolute abundance of every unique TCRbeta CDR3 region, sequences were collapsed and filtered. T cell fraction was estimated by normalization of TCRbeta template counts to usable DNA, with usable DNA being measured through amplification of reference genes present in all nucleated cells. Repertoire TCRs were annotated as SARS-CoV-2-specific when V gene, CDR3 amino acid sequence and J gene were exactly matched to a known reactive TCR set. The reference SARS-CoV-2 TCR set came from MIRA and was filtered for enrichment in COVID-19-positive ImmuneCODE repertoires, removing public or cross-reactive TCRs. Based on the MIRA antigens, annotated TCRs were further analysed at the level of specific ORF or position within ORF. Breadth was defined as annotated unique rearrangements over total unique productive rearrangements; depth was the summed frequency of those rearrangements. Two-sided Wilcoxon rank-sum tests were applied when comparing TCR breadth between groups. TCRdb obtained this table from immuneACCESS and retained in-frame rearrangements with V and J assigned. These tables miss some clones; where compared with another copy, unresolved V genes account for less than half of the shortfall, and the remainder is unexplained. V and J calls and clone size are those listed in that table; D and trimming were worked out from the DNA. This sample gives about 320,000 clones in total; roughly 80% of them show up just once. Together, the top ten hold approximately 2% of the sample.

The sample's treatment or condition label, in plain terms: about 20 received Ad26.COV2.S at low or high dose, single or two shots; about 5 received placebo; per-sample allocation not given. For vaccine and placebo recipients, the sequenced repertoires came from samples collected on day 63 after the first injection. Cohort 1b enrolled around 24 adults aged 18-55 years at a single site in Boston, USA, between 29 July and 7 August 2020. Ad26.COV2.S was a replication-incompetent adenovirus type 26 vector expressing a prefusion-stabilized SARS-CoV-2 spike protein from the original Wuhan strain. Specimen: peripheral blood, collected in a trial of Ad26.COV2.S vaccine versus placebo. This receptor was taken from a person aged 18 to 59 who received the Ad26.COV2.S COVID-19 vaccine or a placebo. The chain was built from TRBV27 and TRBJ1-5; no D gene is confidently identified. CDR3 region: CASSLDPDPRCEPQHF. The DNA sequence is as follows: TGTGCCAGCAGTTTAGACCCCGACCCCAGGTGTGAGCCCCAGCATTTT.